These T cell receptor beta chains were read from a single sample in a study of shared clonotypes between healthy human individuals. Clones were sequenced by immunoSEQ multiplex PCR, and TCRdb holds only the in-frame ones, with some missing. There are approximately 740,000 clones in the sample; about 91% occur only once, and approximately 25% lies in the top ten. The material sequenced was naive CD8+ T cells sorted from blood. These TCRs come from a man aged 25 to 40 in good health. Each CDR3 is given with its conserved first and last residue. D genes are given only for firm matches. Some rows mark clone size as missing; the rest say once, few, many or name a class of expanded clone.

D gene	clone size	V gene	J gene	CDR3 protein	CDR3 DNA
TRBD1	.	TRBV5-1	TRBJ2-2	CASRLTGSDTGELFF	TGCGCCAGCAGGTTGACAGGGTCGGACACCGGGGAGCTGTTTTTT
TRBD1	.	TRBV15	TRBJ1-5	CATSTDRGHWGNQPQHF	TGTGCCACCAGCACGGACAGGGGACACTGGGGTAATCAGCCCCAGCATTTT
.	.	TRBV7-8	TRBJ2-5	CASSLALETQYF	TGTGCCAGCAGCTTAGCGCTGGAGACCCAGTACTTC
TRBD1	.	TRBV20-1	TRBJ1-1	CSADRGEAFF	TGCAGTGCGGACAGGGGTGAAGCTTTCTTT
TRBD1	.	TRBV30	TRBJ1-1	CAWSGQGEAFF	TGTGCCTGGAGTGGACAGGGTGAAGCTTTCTTT
.	.	TRBV27	TRBJ2-1	CASSFFPGEVRNEQFF	TGTGCCAGCAGTTTTTTTCCCGGTGAGGTTAGGAATGAGCAGTTCTTC
TRBD1	once	TRBV7-2	TRBJ2-7	CASSFGTGSYEQYF	TGTGCCAGCAGCTTTGGGACAGGGTCCTACGAGCAGTACTTC
TRBD2	.	TRBV7-9	TRBJ2-2	CASSLGGLATGELFF	TGTGCCAGCAGCTTAGGGGGACTAGCTACCGGGGAGCTGTTTTTT
.	.	TRBV29-1	TRBJ1-4	CSVVGLGVMDEKLFF	TGCAGCGTTGTTGGCTTGGGGGTAATGGATGAAAAACTGTTTTTT
.	.	TRBV5-6	TRBJ2-1	CASSFPPGVVHEQFF	TGTGCCAGCAGCTTCCCCCCGGGAGTGGTCCATGAGCAGTTCTTC
.	.	TRBV28	TRBJ1-1	CASSPRTVNTEAFF	TGTGCCAGCAGTCCCCGGACGGTGAACACTGAAGCTTTCTTT
.	.	TRBV9	TRBJ2-3	CASSAHIASTDTQYF	TGTGCCAGCAGCGCCCATATAGCTAGCACAGATACGCAGTATTTT
.	few	TRBV9	TRBJ1-3	CASTPSSGNTIYF	TGTGCCAGCACCCCCAGCTCTGGAAACACCATATATTTT
.	.	TRBV7-8	TRBJ1-5	CASSPRQSYQPQHF	TGTGCCAGCAGTCCAAGACAGAGTTATCAGCCCCAGCATTTT
.	.	TRBV5-1	TRBJ1-1	CASSSATGTLPEAFF	TGCGCCAGCAGCTCCGCTACCGGGACTCTTCCTGAAGCTTTCTTT
TRBD2	many	TRBV6-4	TRBJ2-1	CASSDGLADGNEQFF	TGTGCCAGCAGTGACGGACTAGCGGATGGGAATGAGCAGTTCTTC
TRBD1	once	TRBV27	TRBJ1-5	CASSFSGQSNQPQHF	TGTGCCAGCAGTTTTTCGGGACAGAGCAATCAGCCCCAGCATTTT
TRBD1	.	TRBV9	TRBJ2-1	CASSVGDSSYNEQFF	TGTGCCAGCAGCGTAGGGGACAGCTCCTACAATGAGCAGTTCTTC
TRBD2	once	TRBV5-4	TRBJ2-3	CASSLDTSGSGDTQYF	TGTGCCAGCAGCTTGGATACTAGCGGGAGTGGGGATACGCAGTATTTT
TRBD2	.	TRBV25-1	TRBJ2-1	CASSKTSDSSYNEQFF	TGTGCCAGCAGTAAAACTAGCGATAGCTCCTACAATGAGCAGTTCTTC
.	.	TRBV9	TRBJ1-3	CASSVDPGAPGNTIYF	TGTGCCAGCAGCGTAGACCCAGGGGCCCCTGGAAACACCATATATTTT
.	.	TRBV29-1	TRBJ1-2	CSVEDSNYGYTF	TGCAGCGTTGAGGACAGTAACTATGGCTACACCTTC
TRBD2	once	TRBV4-3	TRBJ2-1	CASSLLAFPEQFF	TGCGCCAGCAGTCTACTAGCGTTCCCTGAGCAGTTCTTC
TRBD2	once	TRBV5-4	TRBJ2-7	CASSSAGGRAREQYF	TGTGCCAGCAGCTCGGCTGGCGGGAGGGCCCGCGAGCAGTACTTC
.	few	TRBV2	TRBJ1-1	CASSITGWGTEAFF	TGTGCCAGCAGTATTACAGGATGGGGCACTGAAGCTTTCTTT
TRBD1	once	TRBV7-8	TRBJ2-1	CASSPWAGTGGNEQFF	TGTGCCAGCAGCCCTTGGGCCGGGACAGGGGGCAATGAGCAGTTCTTC
.	.	TRBV27	TRBJ1-5	CASSFGDENQPQHF	TGTGCCAGCAGTTTTGGGGACGAAAATCAGCCCCAGCATTTT
.	few	TRBV6-1	TRBJ1-2	CASSGYGYTF	TGTGCCAGCAGCGGCTATGGCTACACCTTC
.	.	TRBV7-9	TRBJ2-1	CASSLSYEQFF	TGTGCCAGCAGCTTATCATATGAGCAGTTCTTC
.	.	TRBV7-6	TRBJ2-7	CASSLVLEREQYF	TGTGCCAGCAGCTTAGTCTTAGAGCGTGAGCAGTACTTC
TRBD1	once	TRBV13	TRBJ2-2	CASSLGRSQGWNTGELFF	TGTGCCAGCAGCTTAGGCCGATCACAGGGGTGGAACACCGGGGAGCTGTTTTTT
TRBD2	once	TRBV28	TRBJ2-3	CASKGGIAGFTDTQYF	TGTGCCAGCAAAGGTGGAATAGCGGGGTTCACAGATACGCAGTATTTT
.	.	TRBV29-1	TRBJ2-1	CSVDSREWGAINEQFF	TGCAGCGTTGATTCACGGGAGTGGGGGGCTATCAATGAGCAGTTCTTC